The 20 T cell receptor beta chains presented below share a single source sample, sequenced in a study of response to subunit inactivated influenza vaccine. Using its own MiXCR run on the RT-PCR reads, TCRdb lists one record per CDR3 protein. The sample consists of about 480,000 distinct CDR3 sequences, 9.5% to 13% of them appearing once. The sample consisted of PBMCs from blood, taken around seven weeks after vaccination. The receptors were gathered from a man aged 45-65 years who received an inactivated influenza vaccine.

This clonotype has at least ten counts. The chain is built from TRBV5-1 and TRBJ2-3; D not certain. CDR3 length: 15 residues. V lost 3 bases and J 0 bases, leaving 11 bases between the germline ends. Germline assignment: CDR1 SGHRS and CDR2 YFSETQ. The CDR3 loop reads CASSSPDRSTDTQYF. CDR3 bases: TGCGCCAGCAGCTCCCCGGACCGTAGCACAGATACGCAGTATTTT.

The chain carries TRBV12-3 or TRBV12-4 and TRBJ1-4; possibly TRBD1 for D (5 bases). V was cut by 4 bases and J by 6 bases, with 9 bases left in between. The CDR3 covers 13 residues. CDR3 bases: TGTGCCAGCAGTTCGGACATGGATGAAAAACTGTTTTTT. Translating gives CASSSDMDEKLFF.

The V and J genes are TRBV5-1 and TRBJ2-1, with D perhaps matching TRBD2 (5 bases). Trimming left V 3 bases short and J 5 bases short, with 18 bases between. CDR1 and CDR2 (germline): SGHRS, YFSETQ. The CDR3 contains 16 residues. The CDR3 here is CASSSLMIEGNNEQFF. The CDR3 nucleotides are TGCGCCAGCAGCTCCCTTATGATAGAGGGCAACAATGAGCAGTTCTTC.

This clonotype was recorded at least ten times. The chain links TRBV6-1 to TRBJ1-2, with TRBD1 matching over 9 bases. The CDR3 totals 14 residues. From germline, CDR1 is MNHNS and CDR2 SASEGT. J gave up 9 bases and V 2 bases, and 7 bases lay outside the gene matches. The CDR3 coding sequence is TGTGCCAGCAGTGAACCGGGACAGGGCATTAGCTACACCTTC. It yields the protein CASSEPGQGISYTF.

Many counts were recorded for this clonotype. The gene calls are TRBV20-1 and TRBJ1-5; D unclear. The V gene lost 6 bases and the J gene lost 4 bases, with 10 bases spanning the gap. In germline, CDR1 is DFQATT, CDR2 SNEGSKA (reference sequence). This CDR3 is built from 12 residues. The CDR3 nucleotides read TGCAGTGCCAACAGTGGAAATCAGCCCCAGCATTTT. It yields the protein CSANSGNQPQHF.

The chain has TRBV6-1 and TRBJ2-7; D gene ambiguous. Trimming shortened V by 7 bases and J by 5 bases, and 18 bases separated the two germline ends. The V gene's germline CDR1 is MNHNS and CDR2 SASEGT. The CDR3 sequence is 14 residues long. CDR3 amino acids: CASNWGTLPDEQYF. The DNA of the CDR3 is TGTGCCAGCAACTGGGGAACCCTCCCGGACGAGCAGTACTTC.

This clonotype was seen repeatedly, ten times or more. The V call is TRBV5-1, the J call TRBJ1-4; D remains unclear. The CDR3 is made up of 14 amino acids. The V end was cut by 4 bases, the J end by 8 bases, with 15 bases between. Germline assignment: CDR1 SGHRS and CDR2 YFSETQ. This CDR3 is CASSPRGLGEKLFF. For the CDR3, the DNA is TGCGCCAGCAGCCCCCGAGGACTCGGCGAAAAACTGTTTTTT. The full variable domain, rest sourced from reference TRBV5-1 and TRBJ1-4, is KAGVTQTPRYLIKTRGQQVTLSCSPISGHRSVSWYQQTPGQGLQFLFEYFSETQRNKGNFPGRFSGRQFSNSRSEMNVSTLELGDSALYLCASSPRGLGEKLFFGSGTQLSVL.

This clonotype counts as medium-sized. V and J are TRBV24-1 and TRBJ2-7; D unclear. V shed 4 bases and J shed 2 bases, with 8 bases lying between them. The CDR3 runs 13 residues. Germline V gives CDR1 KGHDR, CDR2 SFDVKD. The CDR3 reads CATSEAGTYEQYF. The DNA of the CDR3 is TGTGCCACCAGTGAGGCCGGTACCTACGAGCAGTACTTC.

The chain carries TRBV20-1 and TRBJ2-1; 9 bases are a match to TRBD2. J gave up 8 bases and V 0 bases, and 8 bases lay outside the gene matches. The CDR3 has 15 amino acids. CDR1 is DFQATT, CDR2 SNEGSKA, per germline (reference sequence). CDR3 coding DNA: TGCAGTGCTAGAGATAGGCGGGAGGGCCTCGATGAGCAGTTCTTC. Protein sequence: CSARDRREGLDEQFF.

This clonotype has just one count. CDR3 amino acids: CASSEIGTSGTDTQYF. The CDR3 bases are TGTGCCAGCAGTGAGATAGGGACTAGCGGCACAGATACGCAGTATTTT. The rearrangement uses TRBV2 and TRBJ2-3; TRBD2 matches 10 bases. With 3 bases clipped from V and 1 base from J, the junction kept 4 bases outside the gene matches. Germline-derived CDR1 and CDR2 are SNHLY and FYNNEI. This CDR3 comprises 16 residues.

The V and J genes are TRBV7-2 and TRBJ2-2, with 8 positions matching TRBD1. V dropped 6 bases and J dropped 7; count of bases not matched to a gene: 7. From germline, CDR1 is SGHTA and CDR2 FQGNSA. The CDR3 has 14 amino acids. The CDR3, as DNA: TGTGCCAGCAGTTTCAGGGGGCCGGGCGGGGAGCTGTTTTTT. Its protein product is CASSFRGPGGELFF.

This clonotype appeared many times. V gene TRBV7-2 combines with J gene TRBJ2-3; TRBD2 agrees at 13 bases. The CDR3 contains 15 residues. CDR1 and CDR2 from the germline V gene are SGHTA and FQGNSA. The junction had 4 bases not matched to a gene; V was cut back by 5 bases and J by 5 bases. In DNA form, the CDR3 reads TGTGCCAGCAGCGGAACTAGCGGGGGGGGAGATACGCAGTATTTT. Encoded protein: CASSGTSGGGDTQYF.

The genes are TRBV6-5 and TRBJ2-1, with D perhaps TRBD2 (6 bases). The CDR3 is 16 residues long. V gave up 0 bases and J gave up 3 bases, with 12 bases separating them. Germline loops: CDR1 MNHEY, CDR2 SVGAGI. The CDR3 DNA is TGTGCCAGCAGTTACTCGGGGGGACCCCACTACAATGAGCAGTTCTTC. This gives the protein CASSYSGGPHYNEQFF.

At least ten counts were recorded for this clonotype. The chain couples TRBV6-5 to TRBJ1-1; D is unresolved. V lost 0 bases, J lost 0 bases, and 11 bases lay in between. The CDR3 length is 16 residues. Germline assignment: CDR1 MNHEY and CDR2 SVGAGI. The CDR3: CASSYSIAQLNTEAFF. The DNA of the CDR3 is TGTGCCAGCAGTTACTCGATCGCCCAGTTGAACACTGAAGCTTTCTTT.

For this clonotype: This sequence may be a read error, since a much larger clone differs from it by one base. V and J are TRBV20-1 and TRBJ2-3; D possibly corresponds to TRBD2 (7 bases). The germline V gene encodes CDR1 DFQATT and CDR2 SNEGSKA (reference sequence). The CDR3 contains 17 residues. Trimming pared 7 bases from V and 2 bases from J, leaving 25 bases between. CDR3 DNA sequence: TGCAGTGGGGAAGGAGGGTGCGAGGGGGGGACCACAGATACGCAGTATTTT. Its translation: CSGEGGCEGGTTDTQYF.

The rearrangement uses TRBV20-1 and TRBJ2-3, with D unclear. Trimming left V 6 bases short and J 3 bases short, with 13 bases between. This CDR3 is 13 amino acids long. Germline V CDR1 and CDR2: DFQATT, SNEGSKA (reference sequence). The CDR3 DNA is TGCAGTGCCCCCGACCCAACTACAGATACGCAGTATTTT. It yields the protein CSAPDPTTDTQYF.

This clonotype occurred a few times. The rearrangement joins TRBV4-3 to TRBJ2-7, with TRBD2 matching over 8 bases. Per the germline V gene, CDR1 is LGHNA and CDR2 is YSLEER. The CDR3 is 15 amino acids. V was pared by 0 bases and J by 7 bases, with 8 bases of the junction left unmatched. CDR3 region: CASSQEVSGVGEQYF. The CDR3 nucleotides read TGCGCCAGCAGCCAAGAGGTTAGCGGGGTGGGGGAGCAGTACTTC.

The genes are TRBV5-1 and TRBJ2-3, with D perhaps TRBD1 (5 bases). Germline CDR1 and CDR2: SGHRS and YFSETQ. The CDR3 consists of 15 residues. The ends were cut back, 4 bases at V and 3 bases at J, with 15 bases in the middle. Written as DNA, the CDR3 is TGCGCCAGCAGCAGACGGAAGGGGTTAACAGATACGCAGTATTTT. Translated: CASSRRKGLTDTQYF. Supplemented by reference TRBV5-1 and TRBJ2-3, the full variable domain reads KAGVTQTPRYLIKTRGQQVTLSCSPISGHRSVSWYQQTPGQGLQFLFEYFSETQRNKGNFPGRFSGRQFSNSRSEMNVSTLELGDSALYLCASSRRKGLTDTQYFGPGTRLTVL.

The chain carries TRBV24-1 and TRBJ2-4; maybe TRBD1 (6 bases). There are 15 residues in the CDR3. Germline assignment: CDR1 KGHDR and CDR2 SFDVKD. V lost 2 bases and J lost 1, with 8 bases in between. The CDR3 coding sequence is TGTGCCACCAGTGATTGGACAGACGCCAAAAACATTCAGTACTTC. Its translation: CATSDWTDAKNIQYF.

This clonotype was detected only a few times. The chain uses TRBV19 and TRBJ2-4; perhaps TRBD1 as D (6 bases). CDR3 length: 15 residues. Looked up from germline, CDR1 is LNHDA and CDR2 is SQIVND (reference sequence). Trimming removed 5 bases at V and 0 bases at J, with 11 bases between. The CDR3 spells CASSPQGLAKNIQYF. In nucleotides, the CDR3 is TGTGCCAGTAGTCCTCAGGGGCTAGCCAAAAACATTCAGTACTTC.